Sequencing of this T cell receptor beta chain was carried out in a study of blood T cell repertoires in COVID-19. Across the whole study: The study drew acute and convalescent COVID-19 samples from the United States, Italy and Spain. PBMCs, B-cell-depleted T cells, or T cells were the source of the cDNA or gDNA that made up the material.

Germline V lookup: CDR1 SEHNR, CDR2 FQNEAQ (reference sequence). V lost 1 base to trimming and J lost 12 bases, with 16 bases between them. This CDR3 region has 14 residues. The authors' processing: It was from reference gene primer amplification that nucleated cell counts were estimated. Only in-frame clones appear in the TCRdb table, and some are missing; sequencing was by immunoSEQ multiplex PCR. The V and J calls and clone size are taken from that table; D and trimming were inferred from the DNA. The sample yields roughly 330,000 clones, more than 70% seen once. This clonotype originated in a woman between 45 and 65 years old with acute or convalescent COVID-19. Sequenced: peripheral blood. This sequence joins TRBV7-9 and TRBJ2-1, with D perhaps matching TRBD1 (6 bases). CDR3 residues: CASSLVSSGAAQFF. The CDR3 nucleotides read TGTGCCAGCAGCTTAGTGTCTTCAGGGGCGGCGCAGTTCTTC.